This T cell receptor (beta chain) was recovered during a study of HIV-infected patients and healthy controls. TCRdb analysed the 5' RACE reads with MiXCR anew, one entry per CDR3 protein. Among about 67,000 distinct CDR3 sequences listed, around 17% were seen once. CDR1 MNHEY and CDR2 SVGAGI come from the germline V gene. CDR3 size: 16 residues. V lost 2 bases to trimming and J lost 4 bases, with 12 bases between them. The chain joins TRBV6-5 to TRBJ1-6, with a possible D match to TRBD1 (6 bases). This sequence originates from a human donor in good health. Sequenced sample: CD4+ T cells from blood. The CDR3 loop reads CASSYGSGQYNSPLHF. CDR3 bases: TGTGCCAGCAGTTACGGTTCTGGACAGTATAATTCACCCCTCCACTTT.